This is a list of T cell receptor beta chains from one sample in a study of T cell repertoires in cytomegalovirus infection. A single record per CDR3 protein comes from TCRdb applying MiXCR to the reads. This table has about 440,000 distinct CDR3 sequences, approximately 32% appearing once. The sample taken for sequencing was PBMCs. The receptors stem from a human donor in good health (CMV status not recorded). Some clones in this sample may be carry-over from other donors' samples. The CDR3 runs from the conserved cysteine through the conserved F or W.

v_call: TRBV2
j_call: TRBJ1-6
cdr3_aa: CASTVTAYNSPLHF

v_call: TRBV4-1
j_call: TRBJ2-5
cdr3_aa: CASSTPRDVPEETQYF

v_call: TRBV5-5
j_call: TRBJ2-5
cdr3_aa: CASSFGSTQETQYF

v_call: TRBV7-2
j_call: TRBJ1-1
cdr3_aa: CASSSSSVTGLAFF

v_call: TRBV6-1
j_call: TRBJ1-1
cdr3_aa: CASSFLQGGNTEAFF

v_call: TRBV15
j_call: TRBJ2-3
cdr3_aa: CATSARGEGPDTQYF

v_call: TRBV7-8
j_call: TRBJ1-5
cdr3_aa: CASSLEPGTARQTDQPQHF

v_call: TRBV2
j_call: TRBJ1-1
cdr3_aa: CASMGAGLNTEAFF

v_call: TRBV20-1
j_call: TRBJ2-5
cdr3_aa: CSASYGGQETQYF

v_call: TRBV7-9
j_call: TRBJ2-5
cdr3_aa: CASSLLAGGPPYNQETQYF

v_call: TRBV19
j_call: TRBJ1-5
cdr3_aa: CASSIVGDRGGNQPQHF

v_call: TRBV7-8
j_call: TRBJ2-5
cdr3_aa: CASSLRGPEETQYF

v_call: TRBV5-4
j_call: TRBJ1-2
cdr3_aa: CASSLGEQGIGTF

v_call: TRBV28
j_call: TRBJ2-4
cdr3_aa: CASSFSDRNIQYF

v_call: TRBV9
j_call: TRBJ1-5
cdr3_aa: CASSRTGHQPQHF

v_call: TRBV20-1
j_call: TRBJ2-2
cdr3_aa: CSSSGGRTGELFF

v_call: TRBV19
j_call: TRBJ1-2
cdr3_aa: CASQRESNYGYTF

v_call: TRBV25-1
j_call: TRBJ2-1
cdr3_aa: CASSADTSGYNEQFF

v_call: TRBV28
j_call: TRBJ2-5
cdr3_aa: CASSQTLGGQETQYF

v_call: TRBV7-2
j_call: TRBJ2-7
cdr3_aa: CASSLSPTAYEQYF

v_call: TRBV10-3
j_call: TRBJ1-5
cdr3_aa: CAISELGAQGPQHF

v_call: TRBV4-2
j_call: TRBJ1-2
cdr3_aa: CASSQVGPGGQGRYGYTF

v_call: TRBV10-2
j_call: TRBJ1-5
cdr3_aa: CASSDGAVGNQPQHF

v_call: TRBV7-9
j_call: TRBJ1-1
cdr3_aa: CASSLASPINTEAFF

v_call: TRBV7-2
j_call: TRBJ2-3
cdr3_aa: CASSFAGSTDTQYF

v_call: TRBV7-2
j_call: TRBJ1-2
cdr3_aa: CASSLARQNYGYTF

v_call: TRBV2
j_call: TRBJ1-4
cdr3_aa: CASTRDRGEKLFF

v_call: TRBV6-5
j_call: TRBJ1-5
cdr3_aa: CASWGEGQPQHF

v_call: TRBV18
j_call: TRBJ2-5
cdr3_aa: CASSPVQETQYF

v_call: TRBV6-8
j_call: TRBJ1-1
cdr3_aa: CASSVGGHSEAFF

v_call: TRBV4-3
j_call: TRBJ2-3
cdr3_aa: CASSQGGIGDTQYF

v_call: TRBV19
j_call: TRBJ2-3
cdr3_aa: CASSSRTSGGAVDTDTQYF

v_call: TRBV28
j_call: TRBJ2-5
cdr3_aa: CASSPGAEETQYF

v_call: TRBV6-8
j_call: TRBJ2-1
cdr3_aa: CASTKPAGGEQFF

v_call: TRBV7-2
j_call: TRBJ2-1
cdr3_aa: CASSFGATEQFF

v_call: TRBV7-2
j_call: TRBJ2-7
cdr3_aa: CASSFGQALYEQYF

v_call: TRBV7-2
j_call: TRBJ1-1
cdr3_aa: CASSFSVPWEAFF

v_call: TRBV7-2
j_call: TRBJ2-2
cdr3_aa: CASSHNPHRETGELFF

v_call: TRBV6-5
j_call: TRBJ1-5
cdr3_aa: CASRPDVSNQPQHF

v_call: TRBV2
j_call: TRBJ2-7
cdr3_aa: CASAESQGYEQYF

v_call: TRBV7-9
j_call: TRBJ1-2
cdr3_aa: CASSFRSYGYTF

v_call: TRBV20-1
j_call: TRBJ1-2
cdr3_aa: CSASLPPGQGLFNYGYTF

v_call: TRBV20-1
j_call: TRBJ2-2
cdr3_aa: CSARVAGGNTGELFF

v_call: TRBV18
j_call: TRBJ1-1
cdr3_aa: CATSGLLNTEAFF

v_call: TRBV6-6
j_call: TRBJ2-1
cdr3_aa: CASSYSPSSGGPLNEQFF

v_call: TRBV12-5
j_call: TRBJ1-1
cdr3_aa: CASGLSNTEAFF

v_call: TRBV6-5
j_call: TRBJ1-6
cdr3_aa: CASSYAMPGLGSPLHF

v_call: TRBV7-2
j_call: TRBJ2-3
cdr3_aa: CASSWRLAGGGPDTQYF

v_call: TRBV20-1
j_call: TRBJ1-6
cdr3_aa: CSAGRSEEGSPLHF

v_call: TRBV6-6
j_call: TRBJ1-2
cdr3_aa: CASSGDGTYGYTF

v_call: TRBV7-6
j_call: TRBJ2-3
cdr3_aa: CASSLPEPGQSTDTQYF

v_call: TRBV5-8
j_call: TRBJ2-3
cdr3_aa: CASSQRPSGGLSTDTQYF

v_call: TRBV5-1
j_call: TRBJ2-3
cdr3_aa: CASSLGSSGGWVGTDTQYF

v_call: TRBV7-2
j_call: TRBJ1-5
cdr3_aa: CASSLGQTYSNQPQHF

v_call: TRBV30
j_call: TRBJ2-1
cdr3_aa: CAWCDRVSYNEQFF

v_call: TRBV6-6
j_call: TRBJ1-2
cdr3_aa: CASSYSTKNYCYTF

v_call: TRBV7-8
j_call: TRBJ1-1
cdr3_aa: CASSSGPNSEAFF